The 22 T cell receptor beta chains listed next were all sequenced from one sample in a study of T-cell reconstitution after alpha-beta-depleted transplantation in children. Unique molecular identifiers were built into the TCRbeta library. One entry per CDR3 protein, called by TCRdb with MiXCR from the PCR reads. Of about 490,000 distinct CDR3 sequences detected, roughly a tenth appear once; the ten largest clones hold approximately 2%. The material was PBMCs, obtained before TCRalphabeta/CD19-depleted stem cell transplant. These receptors originate from a child aged 2 to 15 with inherited bone marrow failure, due to receive a stem cell transplant.

The rearrangement joins TRBV12-3 or TRBV12-4 to TRBJ1-1; D is undetermined. This CDR3 region has 12 residues. The V end lost 3 bases, the J end lost 8 bases, and 10 bases lay between the germline ends. CDR3 DNA: TGTGCCAGCAGTTTTGATGAGGCCGAAGCTTTCTTT. It codes for CASSFDEAEAFF.

This clonotype was seen many times. V usage is TRBV20-1 and J usage is TRBJ2-1, with 9 bases that match TRBD2. The CDR3 runs to 16 residues. With V trimmed by 5 bases and J by 7 bases, 15 bases remained unmatched. The germline V gene encodes CDR1 DFQATT and CDR2 SNEGSKA (reference sequence). The DNA for the CDR3 is TGCAGTGCTCCCAGCATCCTAGCGGGGTCGAGAAATGAGCAGTTCTTC. Its translation: CSAPSILAGSRNEQFF.

The chain employs TRBV5-1 and TRBJ2-2; unclear D gene. Looked up from germline, CDR1 is SGHRS and CDR2 is YFSETQ. CDR3 size: 15 residues. Trimming removed 1 base at V and 8 bases at J, with 15 bases between. This CDR3 reads CASSLFDTGGGELFF. CDR3 sequence (DNA): TGCGCCAGCAGCTTGTTCGACACTGGTGGGGGGGAGCTGTTTTTT. The full variable domain, with the rest looked up from reference TRBV5-1 and TRBJ2-2, is KAGVTQTPRYLIKTRGQQVTLSCSPISGHRSVSWYQQTPGQGLQFLFEYFSETQRNKGNFPGRFSGRQFSNSRSEMNVSTLELGDSALYLCASSLFDTGGGELFFGEGSRLTVL.

This clonotype was counted ten times or more. This chain connects TRBV5-1 to TRBJ2-3; D is ambiguous. V dropped 2 bases and J dropped 2 bases, with 3 bases sitting between them. Germline CDR1 and CDR2: SGHRS and YFSETQ. CDR3 length: 12 residues. CDR3 residues: CASSFTTDTQYF. The CDR3 region has the DNA TGCGCCAGCAGCTTTACCACAGATACGCAGTATTTT. Complete variable domain (other parts from reference TRBV5-1 and TRBJ2-3): KAGVTQTPRYLIKTRGQQVTLSCSPISGHRSVSWYQQTPGQGLQFLFEYFSETQRNKGNFPGRFSGRQFSNSRSEMNVSTLELGDSALYLCASSFTTDTQYFGPGTRLTVL.

This clonotype was picked up many times. The gene calls are TRBV27 and TRBJ2-7; 10 bases line up with TRBD1. Per germline, CDR1 MNHEY and CDR2 SMNVEV (reference sequence). After removal of 8 bases from V and 3 bases from J, the junction contained 4 bases not matched to a gene. The CDR3 runs to 13 residues. CDR3: CASQRTGGYEQYF. The CDR3 region has the DNA TGTGCCAGCCAACGGACAGGGGGCTACGAGCAGTACTTC.

This clonotype was observed a single time. With a much larger clone just one base away, this may be a read error. The V and J genes are TRBV4-2 and TRBJ2-1; either TRBD1 or TRBD2 may fit D (5 bases each). CDR3 length: 10 residues. CDR1 and CDR2 (germline): LGHNA, YNFKEQ. V was cut by 4 bases and J by 14 bases, with 9 bases left in between. DNA for the CDR3: TGTGCCAGCAGCCCCGTGGGGGAGTTCTTC. Translated, it gives CASSPVGEFF.

The chain couples TRBV19 to TRBJ2-1; a possible D gene is TRBD2 (6 bases). Trimming removed 1 base from V and 0 bases from J, with 7 bases in between. CDR3 length: 15 residues. CDR1 and CDR2 from the germline V gene are LNHDA and SQIVND (reference sequence). The CDR3 nucleotides read TGTGCCAGTAGTATAGGGACTATCTCCTACAATGAGCAGTTCTTC. Its protein product is CASSIGTISYNEQFF.

The V call is TRBV14, the J call TRBJ2-7; D unresolved. The CDR3 contains 15 residues. CDR1 is SGHDN and CDR2 is FVKESK in the germline V gene. The V end lost 0 bases, the J end lost 7 bases, and 16 bases lay between the germline ends. CDR3 sequence: CASSQDPGSSREQYF. CDR3 DNA sequence: TGTGCCAGCAGCCAAGACCCGGGTTCCTCTCGGGAGCAGTACTTC.

This clonotype showed up many times. This chain links TRBV27 with TRBJ2-7; tentatively, D is TRBD2 (6 bases). This CDR3 region has 14 residues. In germline, CDR1 is MNHEY, CDR2 SMNVEV (reference sequence). V gave up 0 bases and J gave up 4 bases, with 10 bases separating them. Here the CDR3 DNA reads TGTGCCAGCAGTTTATCCCTAGCGTGGTACGAGCAGTACTTC. Its protein is CASSLSLAWYEQYF.

This clonotype was observed many times. The gene calls are TRBV19 and TRBJ1-2; 8 bases are shared with TRBD1. J gave up 4 bases and V 5 bases, and 6 bases lay outside the gene matches. The germline V gene encodes CDR1 LNHDA and CDR2 SQIVND (reference sequence). There are 14 residues in the CDR3. The CDR3 loop reads CASSARTGPYGYTF. CDR3 sequence (DNA): TGTGCCAGTAGTGCGAGGACAGGGCCCTATGGCTACACCTTC.

This clonotype was detected only a few times. This chain connects TRBV29-1 to TRBJ2-1; D may be TRBD1 (6 bases). The CDR3 contains 14 residues. Germline V CDR1 and CDR2: SQVTM, ANQGSEA. V lost 8 bases to trimming and J lost 6 bases, with 20 bases between them. The CDR3 is CSWYRAGFRNEQFF. For the CDR3, the DNA is TGCAGCTGGTACAGGGCGGGCTTCCGCAATGAGCAGTTCTTC.

This clonotype was recorded a few times. The J gene is TRBJ1-1, the V gene TRBV12-3 or TRBV12-4; 7 bases align to TRBD1. The CDR3 contains 14 residues. The ends lost 4 bases at V and 12 bases at J; junction bases unmatched: 14. This CDR3 reads CASSSGRQGLGTFF. The CDR3 nucleotides read TGTGCCAGCAGTTCGGGGCGACAGGGCCTTGGGACTTTCTTT.

This clonotype was picked up many times. CDR3 in amino acids: CSASTGTSSEQFF. The CDR3 nucleotides read TGCAGTGCTTCTACCGGGACTAGTTCTGAGCAGTTCTTC. This rearrangement joins TRBV20-1 to TRBJ2-1; 8 bases line up with TRBD2. CDR1 is DFQATT, CDR2 SNEGSKA, per germline (reference sequence). Trimming took 5 bases from V and 9 from J; bases not matched to a gene: 9. This CDR3 spans 13 amino acids.

This clonotype was picked up a small number of times. This rearrangement joins TRBV7-2 to TRBJ1-2; the match to TRBD1 covers 9 bases. Germline V gives CDR1 SGHTA, CDR2 FQGNSA. This CDR3 region has 16 residues. Losses at the gene ends were 1 base for V and 4 bases for J; bases not matched to a gene: 7. CDR3 sequence (DNA): TGTGCCAGCAGCTTAGGGGGACAGGGCCTTCCCTATGGCTACACCTTC. Translating gives CASSLGGQGLPYGYTF. The whole variable domain, filled in from reference TRBV7-2 and TRBJ1-2, reads GAGVSQSPSNKVTEKGKDVELRCDPISGHTALYWYRQSLGQGLEFLIYFQGNSAPDKSGLPSDRFSAERTGGSVSTLTIQRTQQEDSAVYLCASSLGGQGLPYGYTFGSGTRLTVV.

This clonotype was detected only a few times. V is TRBV7-9 and J is TRBJ2-7, with 8 bases lining up with TRBD1. The CDR3 extends over 14 amino acids. The germline gives CDR1 SEHNR, CDR2 FQNEAQ (reference sequence). V lost 1 base and J lost 3; bases outside the gene matches: 2. The DNA for the CDR3 is TGTGCCAGCAGCTTAGTGGGACAGGACTACGAGCAGTACTTC. Translating gives CASSLVGQDYEQYF.

This clonotype was counted many times. V usage is TRBV5-1 and J usage is TRBJ1-1, with D possibly matching TRBD1 (6 bases). The CDR3 is made up of 13 amino acids. The germline gives CDR1 SGHRS, CDR2 YFSETQ. Trimming shortened V by 2 bases and J by 6 bases, and 11 bases separated the two germline ends. The DNA for the CDR3 is TGCGCCAGCAGCTTCGGGGGCGTCGCTGAAGCTTTCTTT. This codes for CASSFGGVAEAFF. The variable domain in full, with the rest retrieved from reference TRBV5-1 and TRBJ1-1, is KAGVTQTPRYLIKTRGQQVTLSCSPISGHRSVSWYQQTPGQGLQFLFEYFSETQRNKGNFPGRFSGRQFSNSRSEMNVSTLELGDSALYLCASSFGGVAEAFFGQGTRLTVV.

This clonotype appeared many times. The chain links TRBV5-1 to TRBJ2-5; D is possibly TRBD2 (6 bases). This CDR3 contains 15 residues. V lost 4 bases and J lost 4, with 17 bases in between. Germline assignment: CDR1 SGHRS and CDR2 YFSETQ. The CDR3, as DNA: TGCGCCAGCAGCAAGTCCTTGGGGAGGCCAGAGACCCAGTACTTC. Its protein product is CASSKSLGRPETQYF. Full variable domain (outside the CDR3, taken from reference TRBV5-1 and TRBJ2-5): KAGVTQTPRYLIKTRGQQVTLSCSPISGHRSVSWYQQTPGQGLQFLFEYFSETQRNKGNFPGRFSGRQFSNSRSEMNVSTLELGDSALYLCASSKSLGRPETQYFGPGTRLLVL.

The chain recombines TRBV18 with TRBJ2-7; the match to TRBD2 covers 9 bases. Germline loops: CDR1 KGHSH, CDR2 LQKENI. This CDR3 is built from 16 residues. Unmatched junction bases numbered 5, after V lost 2 bases and J lost 0 bases. CDR3 sequence reads: CASSPWTSEHSYEQYF. In DNA form, the CDR3 reads TGTGCCAGCTCACCATGGACTAGCGAGCACTCCTACGAGCAGTACTTC.

This sequence joins TRBV29-1 and TRBJ2-2; a possible D gene is TRBD1 (5 bases). This CDR3 region has 13 residues. The V end was cut by 4 bases, the J end by 1 base, with 7 bases between. In germline, CDR1 is SQVTM, CDR2 ANQGSEA. This chain's CDR3 is CSVVGQNTGELFF. DNA of the CDR3: TGCAGCGTTGTAGGACAGAACACCGGGGAGCTGTTTTTT.

This clonotype was detected many times. The V and J genes are TRBV5-1 and TRBJ2-2; TRBD2 agrees at 9 bases. The CDR3 is 19 residues long. Germline V lookup: CDR1 SGHRS, CDR2 YFSETQ. Germline trimming cut 3 bases from V and 1 base from J; bases unmatched to any gene: 13. In DNA, the CDR3 is TGCGCCAGCAGCTCCTTGGGTGGGGGACTAGCAGAGAACACCGGGGAGCTGTTTTTT. Protein sequence: CASSSLGGGLAENTGELFF.

This clonotype has at least ten counts. V gene TRBV12-3 or TRBV12-4 combines with J gene TRBJ2-1, with 9 bases identical to TRBD2. The CDR3 consists of 14 residues. After removal of 1 base from V and 7 bases from J, the junction contained 2 bases not matched to a gene. The CDR3 reads CASSLGLAANEQFF. CDR3 bases: TGTGCCAGCAGTTTAGGACTAGCGGCAAATGAGCAGTTCTTC.

This clonotype showed up many times. V is TRBV7-9 and J is TRBJ2-3, with 8 positions matching TRBD2. CDR1 is SEHNR, CDR2 FQNEAQ, per germline (reference sequence). V lost 0 bases and J lost 1; bases outside the gene matches: 3. CDR3 size: 16 residues. CDR3 nucleotide sequence: TGTGCCAGCAGCTTAGCCCCGACTAGCGGCACAGATACGCAGTATTTT. This codes for CASSLAPTSGTDTQYF.